The 29 T cell receptor beta chains below all came from one sample that was sequenced in a study of CXCR3-negative and CXCR3-positive naive CD8 T cells. The TRB libraries of cDNA were built by UMI-labeled 5' RACE. TCRdb re-called the 5' RACE reads and shows each CDR3 protein once, DNA omitted. Its table records tens of thousands of distinct CDR3 sequences. Sequenced input: memory CD8+ T cells from blood. These TCRs come from a human donor in good health. Some clones in this sample may be carry-over from other donors' samples.

The CDR3: CSVESGLSSYNEQFF. The V call is TRBV29-1, the J call TRBJ2-1; TCRdb outputs TRBD2, but without DNA this stays unchecked. The CDR3 consists of 15 residues. Germline-derived CDR1 and CDR2 are SQVTM and ANQGSEA.

This chain links TRBV20-1 with TRBJ2-7; TCRdb proposes TRBD1, but this gene call is untestable without DNA. Germline V gives CDR1 DFQATT, CDR2 SNEGSKA (reference sequence). There are 12 residues in the CDR3. CDR3 sequence: CITTGTGREQYF.

The chain joins TRBV13 to TRBJ2-1. The CDR3 runs 12 residues. In germline, CDR1 is PRHDT, CDR2 FYEKMQ (reference sequence). CDR3 sequence reads: CATHLGYNEQFF.

This chain joins TRBV29-1 and TRBJ2-1; lacking DNA, the TRBD2 call made by TCRdb goes unchecked. The germline V gene encodes CDR1 SQVTM and CDR2 ANQGSEA. This CDR3 has 14 residues. The CDR3 protein is CSATGTSSQNEQFF.

V gene TRBV7-2 combines with J gene TRBJ1-1. The germline gives CDR1 SGHTA, CDR2 FQGNSA. The CDR3 spans 14 residues. The chain's CDR3 is CASTQEGLNTEAFF.

The chain joins TRBV29-1 to TRBJ2-7. The germline gives CDR1 SQVTM, CDR2 ANQGSEA. CDR3 length: 11 amino acids. The CDR3 region is CSVTESYEQYF.

CDR3 loop: CASSRQGTGANVLTF. The chain carries TRBV6-2 or TRBV6-3 and TRBJ2-6; with no DNA, the TCRdb D assignment of TRBD1 cannot be verified. Germline V gene lookup returns CDR1 MNHEY and CDR2 SVGEGT. The CDR3 extends over 15 amino acids.

The chain couples TRBV12-3 or TRBV12-4 to TRBJ1-4. The CDR3 extends over 17 amino acids. CDR3 region: CASSLFGGEWIREKLFF.

The V and J genes are TRBV10-3 and TRBJ2-7; TCRdb proposes TRBD1, but this gene call is untestable without DNA. There are 15 residues in the CDR3. Germline V gene sequence: CDR1 ENHRY, CDR2 SYGVKD. CDR3: CAISEQTGSGDEQYF.

V and J are TRBV6-5 and TRBJ2-7; TCRdb's D call, TRBD2, is unchecked because there is no DNA. CDR3 length: 13 amino acids. Germline V gene lookup returns CDR1 MNHEY and CDR2 SVGAGI. CDR3: CASSQGWTYEQYF.

This chain links TRBV27 with TRBJ2-3; TCRdb picks TRBD2, but there is no DNA to check that call. Germline loops: CDR1 MNHEY, CDR2 SMNVEV (reference sequence). The CDR3 sequence is 14 residues long. CDR3 region: CASSLERTTDTQYF.

The gene calls are TRBV6-2 or TRBV6-3 and TRBJ2-1; checking the TCRdb D call of TRBD2 is not possible without DNA. Germline V gene lookup returns CDR1 MNHEY and CDR2 SVGEGT. CDR3 length equals 15 residues. The CDR3 is CASSYSGPEYNEQFF.

The chain recombines TRBV6-2 or TRBV6-3 with TRBJ2-1; the TRBD1 assignment by TCRdb is unverifiable without DNA. Germline CDR1 MNHEY, CDR2 SVGEGT. The CDR3 sequence is 17 residues long. The CDR3 here is CASSYSVGTGDANEQFF.

This chain links TRBV6-2 or TRBV6-3 with TRBJ2-5; TCRdb lists TRBD2, though no DNA is available to test this call. This CDR3 is 14 amino acids long. Looked up from germline, CDR1 is MNHEY and CDR2 is SVGEGT. The CDR3 spells CASSRRDFQETQYF.

The genes are TRBV29-1 and TRBJ2-4; without DNA, the TCRdb call of TRBD2 cannot be checked. Germline CDR1 reads SQVTM; CDR2 reads ANQGSEA. This CDR3 contains 16 residues. CDR3 sequence: CSVPDLLAQIKNIQYF. Together with reference TRBV29-1 and TRBJ2-4, the CDR3 gives the full variable domain: SAVISQKPSRDICQRGTSLTIQCQVDSQVTMMFWYRQQPGQSLTLIATANQGSEATYESGFVIDKFPISRPNLTFSTLTVSNMSPEDSSIYLCSVPDLLAQIKNIQYFGAGTRLSVL.

V is TRBV4-1 and J is TRBJ1-1; TCRdb designates TRBD1, a call that cannot be tested without DNA. The V gene's germline CDR1 is MGHRA and CDR2 YSYEKL. This CDR3 region has 13 residues. CDR3 sequence: CASSQGRGPEAFF.

V is TRBV14 and J is TRBJ1-2. The germline V gene has CDR1 SGHDN and CDR2 FVKESK. The CDR3 extends over 13 amino acids. CDR3 loop: CASSQGINYGYTF.

V and J are TRBV4-1 and TRBJ2-1; TCRdb outputs TRBD2, but without DNA this stays unchecked. The CDR3 consists of 16 residues. Germline CDR1 MGHRA, CDR2 YSYEKL. CDR3 region: CASSHPGLAGNNEQFF.

The chain carries TRBV28 and TRBJ2-5. Germline V gene sequence: CDR1 MDHEN, CDR2 SYDVKM. The CDR3 runs 16 residues. CDR3 residues: CASSFVWAHPQETQYF. The variable domain in full, completed from reference TRBV28 and TRBJ2-5, reads DVKVTQSSRYLVKRTGEKVFLECVQDMDHENMFWYRQDPGLGLRLIYFSYDVKMKEKGDIPEGYSVSREKKERFSLILESASTNQTSMYLCASSFVWAHPQETQYFGPGTRLLVL.

The rearrangement uses TRBV5-5 and TRBJ2-1; TCRdb's D call of TRBD2 is untestable without DNA. Germline V gene data show CDR1 as SGHKS and CDR2 as YYEKEE (reference sequence). The CDR3 runs 18 residues. CDR3 sequence reads: CASSPLLVGPSSYNEQFF.

The J gene is TRBJ2-7, the V gene TRBV29-1. Germline lookup yields CDR1 SQVTM and CDR2 ANQGSEA. CDR3 length: 12 amino acids. This chain's CDR3 is CSVEAGGNEQYF.

V is TRBV27 and J is TRBJ1-5. CDR1 is MNHEY and CDR2 is SMNVEV in the germline V gene (reference sequence). CDR3 length equals 13 residues. The CDR3 region is CASSFGSWQPQHF.

The V gene is TRBV7-2, the J gene TRBJ1-1; TCRdb lists TRBD1, though no DNA is available to test this call. The germline V gene has CDR1 SGHTA and CDR2 FQGNSA. This CDR3 comprises 15 residues. The CDR3 reads CASSLALAGGDEAFF.

V and J are TRBV29-1 and TRBJ2-7; TCRdb reports TRBD2, a call that lacks DNA to check it against. Germline V gives CDR1 SQVTM, CDR2 ANQGSEA. CDR3 length: 15 amino acids. This CDR3 is CSVEAASGGNYEQYF.

This chain connects TRBV19 to TRBJ2-1; the D call from TCRdb, TRBD2, cannot be confirmed without DNA. This CDR3 spans 16 amino acids. Germline V gene sequence: CDR1 LNHDA, CDR2 SQIVND (reference sequence). CDR3 protein: CASSTGEGFSYNEQFF.

The V call is TRBV5-1, the J call TRBJ1-6. The germline V gene encodes CDR1 SGHRS and CDR2 YFSETQ. There are 15 residues in the CDR3. The chain's CDR3 is CASSTGPSYNSPLHF.

The chain joins TRBV29-1 to TRBJ1-1; TCRdb calls TRBD1, which cannot be checked without DNA. The germline CDR1 and CDR2 sequences are SQVTM and ANQGSEA. This CDR3 is built from 11 residues. Here the CDR3 reads CSVSPGGEAFF.

The gene calls are TRBV3-1 and TRBJ2-7; TCRdb's D call, TRBD1, is unchecked because there is no DNA. In germline, CDR1 is LGHDT, CDR2 YNNKEL (reference sequence). This CDR3 contains 15 residues. CDR3 in amino acids: CASSQDPGDAYEQYF.

The V and J genes are TRBV20-1 and TRBJ2-7; as DNA is missing, the TRBD1 call by TCRdb cannot be tested. Germline V gives CDR1 DFQATT, CDR2 SNEGSKA (reference sequence). This CDR3 is built from 16 residues. The CDR3 sequence: CSARDLGGGDSYEQYF.